This T cell receptor (beta chain) was identified in a study of T cells after yellow fever vaccination. Study as a whole: Each low-cell-number fraction was prepared by means of SMART-Seq v4 Ultra Low Input. General study findings and limits: Abundant bulk-population clonotypes could contaminate the FACS-sorted repertoires. Weaker, the secondary response had a peak occurring faster, on day 5 versus 15.

Universal primer sites and UMIs were introduced during 5'RACE template-switching synthesis of TCR cDNA. One entry per CDR3 protein, called by TCRdb with MiXCR from the 5' RACE reads. Seen here are 510,000 or so distinct CDR3 sequences, roughly a fifth observed once, and the top ten hold roughly an eighth. About this clonotype itself: Its specificity is not known.

CDR1 is SGDLS and CDR2 is YYNGEE in the germline V gene. The CDR3 is made up of 16 amino acids. J lost 12 bases, V lost 4 bases, and 19 bases had no gene match. This TCR was sampled from a man aged 30-40 years who received the YFV17D yellow fever vaccine. The sample in question was PBMCs, obtained 15 days after the yellow fever booster vaccination. The rearrangement joins TRBV9 to TRBJ2-1; 7 bases line up with TRBD2. CDR3 DNA sequence: TGTGCCAGCAGCTCCTGGGCTAGCGGAAAAATAAGTGCGCAGTTCTTC. Translating it yields CASSSWASGKISAQFF.